The sequence of this T cell receptor (beta chain) was determined in a study of PD-1 blockade in classical Hodgkin lymphoma. Study-wide points: CD4+ TCR diversity rose significantly by C4D1, and CD8+ TCR diversity did not.

V trimming: 4 bases; J trimming: 3 bases; junction bases outside the gene matches: 2. The CDR3 contains 15 residues. The germline CDR1 and CDR2 sequences are MGHDK and SYGVNS. All patients relapsed after autologous stem cell transplantation, and brentuximab vedotin exposure varied. Researchers report purifying CD4+ T cells from thawed PBMCs by magnetic negative selection. Note on this clone: Antigen: not known.

Data came from immunoSEQ multiplex PCR; TCRdb stores just in-frame clones and leaves some out. The table has 25,000 to 35,000 clones, about 85% seen once. Sequencing used CD4+ T cells from blood, obtained at baseline. The clonotype originates from a human donor with classical Hodgkin lymphoma. This chain links TRBV25-1 with TRBJ2-1, with 11 bases identical to TRBD2. The CDR3 region is CASSGTSGSYNEQFF. The CDR3 DNA is TGTGCCAGCAGTGGAACTAGCGGGAGCTACAATGAGCAGTTCTTC.